One and the same sample provided the 17 T cell receptor beta chains below, sequenced in a study of blood T cell repertoires in COVID-19 (TCRdb year 2020). Library preparation used the immunoSEQ multiplex PCR assay. The table was pulled from immuneACCESS by TCRdb, which kept in-frame rearrangements only. Such tables lose some clones; where checked, under half of the loss comes from unresolved V genes, and the rest has no known cause. The sample data list hundreds of thousands of clones, and more than 75% of these were observed just once. The ten largest make up 0.95% to 1% of the sample. The sequenced sample was peripheral blood. The receptors shown here come from a woman in her thirties or forties who had recovered from COVID-19.

V gene TRBV7-2 combines with J gene TRBJ2-2; TRBD2 aligns across 10 bases. V dropped 6 bases and J dropped 6; count of bases not matched to a gene: 7. Germline CDR1 reads SGHTA; CDR2 reads FQGNSA. This CDR3 comprises 15 residues. DNA of the CDR3: TGTGCCAGCAGGAAGAGCGGGAGGGCTTCCGGGGAGCTGTTTTTT. This sequence encodes CASRKSGRASGELFF.

The chain recombines TRBV5-1 with TRBJ2-2, with 10 bases identical to TRBD2. This CDR3 spans 17 amino acids. J gave up 0 bases and V 7 bases, and 9 bases lay outside the gene matches. Germline-derived CDR1 and CDR2 are SGHRS and YFSETQ. CDR3 DNA: TGCGCCAGCGGTTCCAGGACTAGCGGAGCGAACACCGGGGAGCTGTTTTTT. Translated, it gives CASGSRTSGANTGELFF.

This chain uses TRBV25-1 with TRBJ2-2; 10 nucleotides agree with TRBD2. V was clipped by 3 bases and J by 6 bases; unmatched bases: 4. The CDR3 is 15 residues long. In germline, CDR1 is MGHDK, CDR2 SYGVNS. CDR3 sequence (DNA): TGTGCCAGCAGTGAGGGGCTAGCGGGAGCCGGGGAGCTGTTTTTT. Protein product: CASSEGLAGAGELFF.

The V gene is TRBV5-4, the J gene TRBJ2-3, with D uncertain. Germline CDR1 reads SGHNT; CDR2 reads YYREEE (reference sequence). This CDR3 region has 13 residues. Between the trimmed V and J ends, which lost 5 bases and 0 bases, there was a span of 7 bases. CDR3 nucleotide sequence: TGTGCCAGCAGGGCCAGTAGCACAGATACGCAGTATTTT. It encodes CASRASSTDTQYF.

V usage is TRBV12-3 or TRBV12-4 and J usage is TRBJ2-7, with TRBD1 matching 9 bases. The V segment lost 6 bases and the J segment 9 bases; nucleotides outside the gene matches: 9. This CDR3 region has 13 residues. CDR3 nucleotide sequence: TGTGCCAGCAGCTCCGGGACAGGGAGTGGGCAGTACTTC. Translation: CASSSGTGSGQYF.

The chain couples TRBV5-4 to TRBJ1-6, with D hard to call. CDR3 length equals 16 residues. The germline V and J ends were trimmed by 5 bases and 0 bases, with 12 bases remaining between them. CDR1 is SGHNT, CDR2 YYREEE, per germline (reference sequence). The CDR3, as DNA: TGTGCCAGCAGAAGCGGAGGGAGCTCCTATAATTCACCCCTCCACTTT. This codes for CASRSGGSSYNSPLHF. The full variable domain, its missing parts supplied by reference TRBV5-4 and TRBJ1-6, is ETGVTQSPTHLIKTRGQQVTLRCSSQSGHNTVSWYQQALGQGPQFIFQYYREEENGRGNFPPRFSGLQFPNYSSELNVNALELDDSALYLCASRSGGSSYNSPLHFGNGTRLTVT.

The J gene is TRBJ1-2, the V gene TRBV6-5; possibly TRBD1 for D (6 bases). The CDR3 spans 16 residues. V lost 0 bases to trimming and J lost 4 bases, with 15 bases between them. Germline CDR1 reads MNHEY; CDR2 reads SVGAGI. CDR3 nucleotide sequence: TGTGCCAGCAGTTACTCGTCCCCACGGGGGGCCTATGGCTACACCTTC. This translates into CASSYSSPRGAYGYTF.

This clone was seen more than once but under ten times. The gene calls are TRBV9 and TRBJ2-1; 7 bases map to TRBD2. Unmatched junction bases numbered 9, after V lost 3 bases and J lost 3 bases. CDR3 length: 16 amino acids. CDR1 is SGDLS, CDR2 YYNGEE, per germline. The CDR3 nucleotides read TGTGCCAGCAGCGAGAACCCTAGCGGTCACTACAATGAGCAGTTCTTC. This gives the protein CASSENPSGHYNEQFF.

The genes are TRBV18 and TRBJ2-6; TRBD1 matches 9 bases. The CDR3 runs 18 residues. J was trimmed by 1 base and V by 0 bases; bases with no gene match: 4. Germline V gene data show CDR1 as KGHSH and CDR2 as LQKENI. Here the CDR3 DNA reads TGTGCCAGCTCACCACCGGTACAGGGGGCATCTGGGGCCAACGTCCTGACTTTC. Protein: CASSPPVQGASGANVLTF.

V usage is TRBV9 and J usage is TRBJ1-6, with D uncertain. This CDR3 contains 14 residues. The germline V and J ends were trimmed by 0 bases and 10 bases, with 11 bases remaining between them. Germline V lookup: CDR1 SGDLS, CDR2 YYNGEE. Written as DNA, the CDR3 is TGTGCCAGCAGCGTAGAGGCAGCTAGGTCACCCCTCCACTTT. Protein product: CASSVEAARSPLHF.

This clone was observed a single time. This chain joins TRBV2 and TRBJ2-5; D is undetermined. The CDR3 sequence is 14 residues long. Per germline, CDR1 SNHLY and CDR2 FYNNEI. V was clipped by 4 bases and J by 1 base, with 10 bases between them. For the CDR3, the DNA is TGTGCCAGCAGTGTTGGGCCGTCCCAAGAGACCCAGTACTTC. It codes for CASSVGPSQETQYF.

The rearrangement joins TRBV6-5 to TRBJ2-1, with D possibly TRBD2 on 6 matching bases. CDR1 is MNHEY and CDR2 is SVGAGI in the germline V gene. With 6 bases removed from V and 2 bases from J, the gap between germline ends came to 11 bases. This CDR3 comprises 14 residues. CDR3 coding DNA: TGTGCCAGCAGGGATAGCGGCGCCTACAATGAGCAGTTCTTC. Translated: CASRDSGAYNEQFF.

The chain combines TRBV27 with TRBJ1-6; a weak D match, TRBD1 (5 bases). Germline CDR1 MNHEY, CDR2 SMNVEV (reference sequence). The CDR3 runs to 13 residues. V shed 7 bases and J shed 10 bases, with 14 bases lying between them. The CDR3 loop is CASTRQGGSPLHF. DNA of the CDR3: TGTGCCAGCACCAGGCAGGGTGGATCACCCCTCCACTTT.

The chain combines TRBV27 with TRBJ1-1; D might be TRBD1 (5 bases). V lost 3 bases, J lost 5 bases, and 13 bases lay in between. The CDR3 totals 14 residues. CDR1 is MNHEY, CDR2 SMNVEV, per germline (reference sequence). The CDR3 reads CASSLAGAGTEAFF. For the CDR3, the DNA is TGTGCCAGCAGTTTGGCCGGGGCGGGGACTGAAGCTTTCTTT.

The chain's CDR3 is CASQHPGLADYTGELFF. The CDR3 DNA is TGTGCCAGCCAACACCCGGGACTAGCGGACTACACCGGGGAGCTGTTTTTT. The chain is built from TRBV19 and TRBJ2-2, with 11 bases that match TRBD2. With V trimmed by 9 bases and J by 3 bases, 12 bases remained unmatched. The V gene's germline CDR1 is LNHDA and CDR2 SQIVND (reference sequence). This CDR3 has 17 amino acids.

The chain has TRBV28 and TRBJ2-7, with D possibly matching TRBD1 (7 bases). V gave up 4 bases and J gave up 4 bases, with 14 bases separating them. CDR1 is MDHEN, CDR2 SYDVKM, per germline. The CDR3 consists of 14 residues. CDR3: CASSWSGGRYEQYF. DNA of the CDR3: TGTGCCAGCAGTTGGTCAGGGGGGCGGTACGAGCAGTACTTC.

The rearrangement joins TRBV7-9 to TRBJ1-1; D not certain. The CDR3 extends over 11 amino acids. V lost 5 bases and J 5 bases, leaving 6 bases between the germline ends. Germline CDR1 reads SEHNR; CDR2 reads FQNEAQ (reference sequence). The DNA for the CDR3 is TGTGCCAGCAGCCCCGCGACTGAAGCTTTCTTT. Translated: CASSPATEAFF.